The clone carrying this T cell receptor (beta chain) came up a few times. The antigen is unknown. The source of the sample is a study of CD8 T cells in ankylosing spondylitis. Notes on the study in general: In reactive arthritis synovial fluid and blood, some motif variants had been reported before. Significant enrichment of disease-linked clones was reported in matched ankylosing spondylitis synovial fluid. Roughly 8 highly homologous variants formed a TCR beta motif that appeared characteristic of ankylosing spondylitis blood. Disease-linked clones displayed a CD8+ phenotype and appeared relatively rarely in peripheral blood.

Generation of TCR beta libraries employed quantitative 5'-RACE incorporating molecular barcodes. TCRdb re-analysed the 5' RACE reads in MiXCR, keeping a single row per CDR3 protein. The sample records 500,000 to 550,000 distinct CDR3 sequences, more than 9.5% being singletons. The receptor was isolated from a male donor with ankylosing spondylitis. Sequences were obtained from blood, either unsorted or a sorted T cell fraction (not recorded which).

CDR3 loop: CASSRLGRTNYGYTF. CDR3 DNA sequence: TGTGCCAGCAGCCGTCTAGGCAGGACCAACTATGGCTACACCTTC. V gene TRBV14 combines with J gene TRBJ1-2, with D uncertain. Between the trimmed V and J ends, which lost 4 bases and 2 bases, there was a span of 14 bases. Germline V lookup: CDR1 SGHDN, CDR2 FVKESK. The CDR3 loop spans 15 amino acids.